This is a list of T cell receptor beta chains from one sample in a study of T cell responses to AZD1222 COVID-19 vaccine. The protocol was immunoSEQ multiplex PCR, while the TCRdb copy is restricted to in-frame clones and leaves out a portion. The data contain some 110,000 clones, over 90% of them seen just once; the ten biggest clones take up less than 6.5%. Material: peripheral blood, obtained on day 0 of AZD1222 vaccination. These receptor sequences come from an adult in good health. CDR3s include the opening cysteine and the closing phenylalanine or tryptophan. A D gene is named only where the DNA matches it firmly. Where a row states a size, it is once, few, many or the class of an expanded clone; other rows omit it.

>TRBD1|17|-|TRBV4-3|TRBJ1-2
CASSQVHVGDRDYGYTF
TGCGCCAGCAGCCAAGTTCATGTGGGGGACAGGGACTATGGCTACACCTTC
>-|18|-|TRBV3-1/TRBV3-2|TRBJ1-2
CASSQVTQWGSRRYGYTF
TGTGCCAGCAGCCAAGTAACTCAATGGGGGTCCCGTAGGTATGGCTACACCTTC
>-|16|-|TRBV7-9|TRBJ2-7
CASSSVLGTLEYEQYF
TGTGCCAGCAGCTCCGTGTTGGGGACCTTAGAGTACGAGCAGTACTTC
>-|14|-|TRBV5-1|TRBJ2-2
CASSLAGGQGELFF
TGCGCCAGCAGCTTGGCCGGGGGGCAGGGGGAGCTGTTTTTT
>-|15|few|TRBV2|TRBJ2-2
CASSRGHTNTGELFF
TGTGCCAGCAGCCGGGGGCACACAAACACCGGGGAGCTGTTTTTT
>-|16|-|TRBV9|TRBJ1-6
CASSVDAELGNSPLHF
TGTGCCAGCAGCGTAGATGCGGAGCTCGGGAATTCACCCCTCCACTTT
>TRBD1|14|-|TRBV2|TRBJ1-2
CASSERGTGRGYTF
TGTGCCAGCAGTGAGCGCGGGACAGGGCGCGGCTACACCTTC
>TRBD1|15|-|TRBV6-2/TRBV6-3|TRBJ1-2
CASSSYRDRAYGYTF
TGTGCCAGCAGTTCATACCGGGACAGGGCCTATGGCTACACCTTC
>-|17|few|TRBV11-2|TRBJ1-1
CASSLYLMGYSGTEAFF
TGTGCCAGCAGCTTATATTTGATGGGGTATTCGGGCACTGAAGCTTTCTTT
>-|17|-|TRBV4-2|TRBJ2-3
CASSHVSLSRGTGTQYF
TGTGCCAGCAGCCATGTATCCCTAAGTAGGGGGACTGGTACGCAGTATTTT
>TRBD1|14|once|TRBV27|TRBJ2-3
CASSLQGATDTQYF
TGTGCCAGCAGTTTGCAGGGGGCTACAGATACGCAGTATTTT
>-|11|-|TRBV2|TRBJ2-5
CASRSSKTQYF
TGTGCCAGCAGATCCTCGAAGACCCAGTACTTC
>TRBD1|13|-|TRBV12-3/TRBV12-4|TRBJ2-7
CASSLQGAHEQYF
TGTGCCAGCAGTTTACAGGGGGCCCACGAGCAGTACTTC
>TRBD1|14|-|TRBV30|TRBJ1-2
CAWSLTGGTYGYTF
TGTGCCTGGAGTCTCACAGGGGGCACCTATGGCTACACCTTC
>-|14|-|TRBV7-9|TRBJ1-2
CASSAPGPVNGYTF
TGTGCCAGCAGCGCTCCGGGTCCAGTGAATGGCTACACCTTC
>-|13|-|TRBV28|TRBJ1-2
CASSTGNNYGYTF
TGTGCCAGCAGCACAGGGAATAACTATGGCTACACCTTC
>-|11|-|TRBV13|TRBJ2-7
CASSSSYEQYF
TGTGCCAGCAGCTCCTCCTACGAGCAGTACTTC
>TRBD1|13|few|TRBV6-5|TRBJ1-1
CASSRQGKTEAFF
TGTGCCAGCAGCAGACAGGGGAAAACTGAAGCTTTCTTT
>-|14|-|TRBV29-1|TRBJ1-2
CSVHRDTRSYGYTF
TGCAGCGTGCACCGGGACACGAGGAGCTATGGCTACACCTTC
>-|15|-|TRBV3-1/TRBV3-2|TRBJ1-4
CASSQEARVGEKLFF
TGTGCCAGCAGCCAAGAAGCCCGGGTAGGCGAAAAACTGTTTTTT
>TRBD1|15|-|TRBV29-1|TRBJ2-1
CSVAGLGQGVDEQFF
TGCAGCGTCGCAGGCCTGGGACAGGGGGTGGATGAGCAGTTCTTC
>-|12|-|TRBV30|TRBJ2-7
CAWSAFRNEQYF
TGTGCCTGGAGTGCCTTCAGGAACGAGCAGTACTTC
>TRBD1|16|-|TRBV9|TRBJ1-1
CASSKGQGLTNTEAFF
TGTGCCAGCAGCAAAGGACAGGGTCTGACGAACACTGAAGCTTTCTTT
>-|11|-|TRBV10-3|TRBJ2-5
CAIGNQETQYF
TGTGCCATCGGGAACCAAGAGACCCAGTACTTC
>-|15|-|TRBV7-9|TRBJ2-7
CASSLAGGRPREQYF
TGTGCCAGCAGCTTAGCGGGTGGCAGGCCGCGGGAGCAGTACTTC
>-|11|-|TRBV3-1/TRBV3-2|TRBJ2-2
CASSYTGELFF
TGTGCCAGCAGTTACACCGGGGAGCTGTTTTTT
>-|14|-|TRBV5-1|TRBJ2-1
CASSSGTTDNEQFF
TGCGCCAGCAGCTCCGGGACCACCGATAATGAGCAGTTCTTC
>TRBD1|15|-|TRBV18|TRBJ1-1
CASSPNHRGRTEAFF
TGTGCCAGCTCACCGAATCACAGGGGGCGCACTGAAGCTTTCTTT
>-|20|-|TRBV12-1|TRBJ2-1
CASSSRVGNYRSVTYNEQFF
TGTGCCAGCAGCTCACGTGTGGGAAATTACAGGAGCGTCACCTACAATGAGCAGTTCTTC
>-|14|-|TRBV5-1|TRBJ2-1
CASSLRVSGSEQFF
TGCGCCAGCAGCCTGCGAGTGTCGGGGAGTGAGCAGTTCTTC
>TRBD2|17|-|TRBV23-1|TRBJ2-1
CASSQSLAGPSYNEQFF
TGCGCCAGCAGTCAATCCCTAGCGGGGCCCTCCTACAATGAGCAGTTCTTC
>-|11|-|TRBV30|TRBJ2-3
CAWTGADTQYF
TGTGCCTGGACGGGAGCAGATACGCAGTATTTT
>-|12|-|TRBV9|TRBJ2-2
CASSERTGELFF
TGTGCCAGCAGCGAACGTACCGGGGAGCTGTTTTTT
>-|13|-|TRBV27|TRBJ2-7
CASAERIAYEQYF
TGTGCCAGCGCCGAACGGATAGCCTACGAGCAGTACTTC
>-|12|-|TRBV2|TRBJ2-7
CASSADPYEQYF
TGTGCCAGCAGTGCGGACCCCTACGAGCAGTACTTC
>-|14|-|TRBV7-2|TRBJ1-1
CASSLVPANTEAFF
TGTGCCAGCAGCTTAGTCCCAGCGAACACTGAAGCTTTCTTT
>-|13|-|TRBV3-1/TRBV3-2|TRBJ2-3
CASSHRREDTQYF
TGTGCCAGCAGCCATCGAAGGGAAGATACGCAGTATTTT
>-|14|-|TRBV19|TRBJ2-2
CASSPVHRVGELFF
TGTGCCAGTAGTCCCGTTCACAGGGTTGGGGAGCTGTTTTTT
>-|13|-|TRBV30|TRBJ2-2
CAWNSRRTGELFF
TGTGCCTGGAACTCCAGACGGACCGGGGAGCTGTTTTTT
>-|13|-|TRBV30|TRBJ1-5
CAWAVDSNQPQHF
TGTGCCTGGGCAGTCGATAGCAATCAGCCCCAGCATTTT
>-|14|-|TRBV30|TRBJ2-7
CAWRERGRGNEQYF
TGTGCCTGGAGGGAGCGGGGCAGGGGGAACGAGCAGTACTTC
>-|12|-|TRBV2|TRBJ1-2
CASSDRGYGYTF
TGTGCCAGCAGTGACAGGGGATATGGCTACACCTTC
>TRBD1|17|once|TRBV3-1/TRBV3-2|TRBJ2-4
CASSQPRDRGTKNIQYF
TGTGCCAGCAGCCAGCCCCGGGACAGGGGGACCAAAAACATTCAGTACTTC
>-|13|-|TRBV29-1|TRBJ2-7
CSVIGSLSYEQYF
TGCAGCGTTATAGGGTCCCTCTCCTACGAGCAGTACTTC
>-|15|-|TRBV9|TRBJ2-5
CASSRGEGYQETQYF
TGTGCCAGCAGCCGAGGAGAAGGATACCAAGAGACCCAGTACTTC
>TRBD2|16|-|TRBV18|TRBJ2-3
CASSAGTSGRTDTQYF
TGTGCCAGCTCAGCCGGGACTAGCGGGAGGACAGATACGCAGTATTTT